What follows are 12 T cell receptor beta chains derived from one specimen sequenced in a study of T cells in localized non-small cell lung cancer. Libraries were prepared by immunoSEQ multiplex PCR; TCRdb keeps only in-frame clonotypes and omits some of them. The data hold 20,000 to 30,000 clones, with roughly 87% observed a single time. Sequencing used peripheral blood, obtained before any cancer treatment. The receptors were gathered from a male donor aged 60 or older with stage I squamous cell lung carcinoma.

V usage is TRBV6-6 and J usage is TRBJ1-2, with D tentatively TRBD1 (6 bases). V lost 6 bases and J 4 bases, leaving 21 bases between the germline ends. The length of the CDR3 is 16 residues. The germline CDR1 and CDR2 sequences are MNHNY and SVGAGI (reference sequence). The CDR3 DNA reads as TGTGCCAGCAGACGGACAGCCCAGGAGGGGGGCTATGGCTACACCTTC. Amino acids: CASRRTAQEGGYGYTF.

The gene calls are TRBV7-2 and TRBJ2-1, with 9 bases aligning to TRBD1. CDR3 length: 13 amino acids. Trimming took 3 bases from V and 10 from J; bases not matched to a gene: 4. Germline CDR1 SGHTA, CDR2 FQGNSA. CDR3 protein: CASSLDRGKEQFF. The CDR3 DNA reads as TGTGCCAGCAGCTTGGACAGGGGAAAGGAGCAGTTCTTC.

The chain is built from TRBV19 and TRBJ2-7, with D hard to call. The CDR3 is 14 residues long. From germline, CDR1 is LNHDA and CDR2 SQIVND (reference sequence). The V end lost 3 bases, the J end lost 2 bases, and 11 bases lay between the germline ends. CDR3 DNA sequence: TGTGCCAGTAGTATGGGCCCCCAAGCCTACGAGCAGTACTTC. This sequence encodes CASSMGPQAYEQYF. Full variable domain (missing parts from reference TRBV19 and TRBJ2-7): DGGITQSPKYLFRKEGQNVTLSCEQNLNHDAMYWYRQDPGQGLRLIYYSQIVNDFQKGDIAEGYSVSREKKESFPLTVTSAQKNPTAFYLCASSMGPQAYEQYFGPGTRLTVT.

The J gene is TRBJ1-1, the V gene TRBV10-3; a possible D gene is TRBD1 (6 bases). The V end was cut by 5 bases, the J end by 2 bases, with 15 bases between. The CDR3 runs 15 residues. Per germline, CDR1 ENHRY and CDR2 SYGVKD. CDR3 nucleotide sequence: TGTGCCATCAGTTTGACGGGGGCGGAAAACACTGAAGCTTTCTTT. Its translation is CAISLTGAENTEAFF.

This clone came up a few times. The gene calls are TRBV2 and TRBJ1-2, with D tentatively TRBD1 (5 bases). Germline CDR1 SNHLY, CDR2 FYNNEI. The CDR3 is made up of 14 amino acids. V was cut by 4 bases and J by 8 bases, with 17 bases left in between. The DNA of the CDR3 is TGTGCCAGCAGTGGACAGCTACAGATGGGCGGCTACACCTTC. Its protein is CASSGQLQMGGYTF.

This chain links TRBV5-1 with TRBJ2-7, with D possibly being TRBD1 (5 bases). The length of the CDR3 is 15 residues. Trimming left V 0 bases short and J 3 bases short, with 13 bases between. In germline, CDR1 is SGHRS, CDR2 YFSETQ. The CDR3 bases are TGCGCCAGCAGCTTGGAATTCGGCCAGGGCTACGAGCAGTACTTC. Translating gives CASSLEFGQGYEQYF.

The J gene is TRBJ2-1, the V gene TRBV11-3, with D perhaps TRBD2 (6 bases). Germline values: CDR1 SGHNT, CDR2 YENEEA. There are 12 residues in the CDR3. Trimming took 5 bases from V and 9 from J, leaving 11 bases between them. CDR3: CASSHRDSEQFF. CDR3 nucleotides: TGTGCCAGCAGCCATCGGGACTCTGAGCAGTTCTTC.

The rearrangement links TRBV11-2 to TRBJ1-2; 8 bases align to TRBD1. V shed 1 base, J shed 12 bases, and the junction held 13 bases outside the gene matches. The CDR3 totals 15 residues. Germline CDR1 and CDR2: SGHAT and FQNNGV. Here the CDR3 DNA reads TGTGCCAGCAGCTTAGCCGGGACAGGCTCGCCGCGCGACACCTTC. Translated, it gives CASSLAGTGSPRDTF.

This clone was found a few times. V usage is TRBV6-5 and J usage is TRBJ1-5; D unclear. The CDR3 is 15 amino acids. Trimming took off 6 bases at V and 0 bases at J, with 12 bases between the two ends. The germline V gene has CDR1 MNHEY and CDR2 SVGAGI. The CDR3 bases are TGTGCCAGCAGGCCCCGACCGTATAGCAATCAGCCCCAGCATTTT. Residues: CASRPRPYSNQPQHF.

The chain uses TRBV27 and TRBJ2-1; D gene uncertain. Looked up from germline, CDR1 is MNHEY and CDR2 is SMNVEV (reference sequence). This CDR3 contains 12 residues. The V gene lost 3 bases and the J gene lost 5 bases, with 5 bases spanning the gap. The CDR3 is CASSFYNNEQFF. The CDR3 nucleotides are TGTGCCAGCAGTTTTTATAACAATGAGCAGTTCTTC.

The chain is built from TRBV6-6 and TRBJ1-5; TRBD1 aligns across 11 bases. Germline V gives CDR1 MNHNY, CDR2 SVGAGI (reference sequence). The CDR3 totals 16 residues. The V gene end was trimmed by 5 bases and the J gene end by 6 bases; junction bases not matched to a gene: 9. CDR3 in amino acids: CASSPGQGARSQPQHF. As DNA, the CDR3 is TGTGCCAGCAGTCCAGGACAGGGGGCTAGGAGTCAGCCCCAGCATTTT.

V gene TRBV5-1 combines with J gene TRBJ2-1; TRBD2 matches at 8 bases. The CDR3 loop spans 14 amino acids. Germline assignment: CDR1 SGHRS and CDR2 YFSETQ. Germline trimming cut 5 bases from V and 6 bases from J; bases unmatched to any gene: 7. CDR3 coding DNA: TGCGCCAGCAGGTTCGGGACTAGTGGCAATGAGCAGTTCTTC. As protein: CASRFGTSGNEQFF. The full variable domain, rest sourced from reference TRBV5-1 and TRBJ2-1, is KAGVTQTPRYLIKTRGQQVTLSCSPISGHRSVSWYQQTPGQGLQFLFEYFSETQRNKGNFPGRFSGRQFSNSRSEMNVSTLELGDSALYLCASRFGTSGNEQFFGPGTRLTVL.